This T cell receptor (beta chain) was recovered during a study of shared clonotypes between healthy human individuals (dated by TCRdb to the early 2020s). Notes on the research overall: Three men and two women, aged 18 to 49 years, made up the cohort. For each donor, three plates each were used for CD4 naive and CD4 memory, two plates were used for CD8 naive, and one plate was used for CD8 memory. To estimate repertoire size and how much clonotypes are shared between individuals, the study performed deep sequencing of blood TCR repertoires from about five healthy adults. To increase sequencing depth and limit assay-specific biases, TCR repertoire library preparation and sequencing were carried out by different laboratories using diverse techniques. Between about 0.8 and 8.9 billion PBMCs per donor were obtained by leukapheresis. The investigation overall reported the following: Because the study included only a small number of donors, the genetic and exposure-history diversity represented was limited. Compared with non-shared clonotypes, the clonotypes found in all four sorted-subset donors had higher generation probabilities. Pairwise subsampling indicated that sequencing depth was expected to affect the degree of clonotype sharing among donors. Across a few donors, approximately 5% of naive CD4, roughly 3.8% of naive CD8, around 2.1% of memory CD4, and 0.4% of memory CD8 clonotypes were shared. Rarefaction of sorted-subset datasets indicated incomplete sequencing despite the large sequencing depth. Naive subsets generally had larger estimated clonotype richness than memory subsets did. Sampling was restricted to blood, and TCR repertoires in tissue are likely to differ from TCR repertoires in blood.

CD8 naive samples consisted of CD45RO-negative cells that were positively selected for CCR7, yielding a CD45RA+CCR7+ population without TemRA cells. Healthy HIV-negative adults with no recently reported acute infections or vaccinations were included as donors. Only Caucasian adults living in Nashville, Tennessee, USA were represented among the donors. Blood was collected by leukapheresis, and PBMCs were isolated by Ficoll-Histopaque density gradient centrifugation and then cryopreserved in liquid nitrogen vapor phase. Analytical flow cytometry was used to check the purity and quantity of each magnetically sorted T cell population. Genomic DNA was isolated from every sorted fraction and measured by UV absorbance on a Nanodrop 2000c. CDR1 is given as SGHDN and CDR2 as FVKESK, both from the germline V gene. The CDR3 starts with the cysteine, ends with the phenylalanine, and has 16 residues. CDR3 DNA is the only sequence kept; it has 48 bases, read in frame from the first base. Relative to germline, V is missing 3 bases and J is missing 6 bases, with 13 bases of the junction outside any gene match.

Using the deep immunoSEQ assay, multiplex PCR amplified TCR CDR3 regions from genomic DNA. For each cell subset, the extracted genomic DNA was distributed evenly across all wells of several immunoSEQ 96-well plates, and each plate served as one replicate. For sorted subsets, each replicate PCR was loaded with around 220 ng genomic DNA, equivalent to some 27,000 T cell genomes. Purified libraries were measured with a Qubit 3.0 fluorometer, size-checked on a Bioanalyzer 2100, and measured again with the KAPA Library Quantification kit. Every immunoSEQ 96-well plate was sequenced on a dedicated single-read 150-cycle Illumina NextSeq 550 flow cell. The original methods were these. Because the immunoSEQ output included only junctional sequences and no quality scores, the filtering could not be the same as the filtering used for full-length reads. Sequences were annotated with PyIR, a Python wrapper for IgBLAST v1.9, using IMGT germline references to assign V/J genes and CDR3. Any read was removed if the V/J assignment was weak (E-value above 1e-6), the CDR3 was missing, or the read contained stop codons, out-of-frame junctions, or ambiguous translated residues. A V3J clonotype was defined by an identical inferred V gene, J gene, and CDR3 amino acid sequence. To compute the percentage overlap between repertoires, the number of shared unique clonotypes was divided by the size of the smaller repertoire. Repertoire richness was assessed with RTK rarefaction, the Chao1 estimator, and Recon v2.1 estimates of unobserved clonotypes. Generation probabilities were computed with OLGA for all TCRbeta clonotypes obtained by the gDNA method from a few donors. TCRdb carries this immuneACCESS record with in-frame sequences only. Its versions omit some clonotypes, under half of them owing to an unresolved V gene in the studies checked, with the rest unexplained. The V and J calls and clone size were taken over from that table, and D and trimming were inferred from the DNA. This sample comprises some 2 million clones, about 95% of them detected only once. Jointly, the top ten make up roughly 1% of the sample.

This clone is a singleton in its sample. Its antigen is currently not known. Base qualities are missing; no much larger clone stands one base away. Sample: naive CD8+ T cells sorted from blood. The cell subset or site label, as the study defines it: CD45RA+CCR7+. The chain is encoded by TRBV14 joined to TRBJ1-2; 7 bases in between match TRBD1. This receptor was obtained from a man younger than 35 in good health. Read as DNA, the sequence is TGTGCCAGCAGCCATGACCTCAGGGGGTCCGGGAATGGCTACACCTTC. Its coded protein is CASSHDLRGSGNGYTF.